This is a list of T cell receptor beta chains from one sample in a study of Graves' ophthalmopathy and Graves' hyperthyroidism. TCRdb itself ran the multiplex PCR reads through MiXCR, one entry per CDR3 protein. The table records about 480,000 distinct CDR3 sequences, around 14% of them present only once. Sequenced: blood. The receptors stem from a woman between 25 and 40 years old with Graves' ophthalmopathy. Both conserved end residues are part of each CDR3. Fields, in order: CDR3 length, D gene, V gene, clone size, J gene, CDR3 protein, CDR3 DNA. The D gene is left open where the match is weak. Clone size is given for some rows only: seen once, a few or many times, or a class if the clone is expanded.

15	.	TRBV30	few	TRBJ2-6	CAWSGHRSGANVLTF	TGTGCCTGGAGTGGACACCGCTCTGGGGCCAACGTCCTGACTTTC
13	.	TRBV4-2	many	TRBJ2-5	CASSPDPGETQYF	TGTGCCAGCAGCCCCGACCCAGGGGAGACCCAGTACTTC
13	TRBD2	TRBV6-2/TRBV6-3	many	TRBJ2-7	CASRRTSGYEQYF	TGTGCCAGCAGGAGGACTAGCGGATACGAGCAGTACTTC
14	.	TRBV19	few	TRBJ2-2	CASSKGFYTGELFF	TGTGCCAGTAGTAAAGGATTCTACACCGGGGAGCTGTTTTTT
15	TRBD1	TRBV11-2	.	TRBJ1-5	CASSVRTGWGQPQHF	TGTGCCAGCAGCGTACGGACAGGGTGGGGACAGCCCCAGCATTTT
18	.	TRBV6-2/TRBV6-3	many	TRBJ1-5	CASSYILGAGMTNQPQHF	TGTGCCAGCAGTTACATTCTCGGGGCAGGGATGACGAATCAGCCCCAGCATTTT
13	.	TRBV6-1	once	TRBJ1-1	CASSELATPKAFF	TGTGCCAGCAGTGAACTGGCAACCCCAAAAGCTTTCTTT
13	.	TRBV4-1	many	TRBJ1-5	CASSQVRGQPQHF	TGCGCCAGCAGCCAGGTCCGCGGACAGCCCCAGCATTTT
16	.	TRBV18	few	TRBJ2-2	CASSPRQPLNTGELFF	TGTGCCAGCTCACCACGCCAACCGCTGAACACCGGGGAGCTGTTTTTT
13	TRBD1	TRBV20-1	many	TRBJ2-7	CSAIRDSNYEQYF	TGCAGTGCTATCCGGGACAGTAACTACGAGCAGTACTTC
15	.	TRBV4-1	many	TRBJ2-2	CASSQDIGVAGELFF	TGCGCCAGCAGCCAAGATATAGGGGTGGCCGGGGAGCTGTTTTTT
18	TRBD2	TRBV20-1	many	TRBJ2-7	CSAGVGTSGPTSSYEQYF	TGCAGTGCTGGAGTTGGGACTAGCGGGCCAACGAGCTCCTACGAGCAGTACTTC
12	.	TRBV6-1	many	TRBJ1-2	CASSEGNYGYTF	TGTGCCAGCAGCGAGGGGAACTATGGCTACACCTTC
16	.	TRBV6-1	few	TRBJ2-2	CASSEYAINFSGELFF	TGTGCCAGCAGTGAATACGCGATCAATTTCTCCGGGGAGCTGTTTTTT
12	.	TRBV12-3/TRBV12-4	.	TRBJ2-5	CASSLELSDQYF	TGTGCCAGCAGTTTAGAACTAAGCGACCAGTACTTC
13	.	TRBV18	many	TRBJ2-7	CASSPRDTSEQYF	TGTGCCAGCTCACCCAGGGACACCTCCGAGCAGTACTTC
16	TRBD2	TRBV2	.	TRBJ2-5	CASTDGSPSGIETQYF	TGTGCCAGCACTGACGGCTCGCCTAGCGGGATAGAGACCCAGTACTTC
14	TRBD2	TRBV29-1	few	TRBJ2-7	CSVYTGGGSYEQYF	TGCAGCGTATACACTGGCGGGGGCTCCTACGAGCAGTACTTC
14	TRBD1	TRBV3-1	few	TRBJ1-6	CASSQTGADSPLHF	TGTGCCAGCAGCCAAACAGGGGCTGACTCACCCCTCCACTTT
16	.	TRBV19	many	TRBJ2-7	CASSSPSTGKFYEQYF	TGTGCCAGTAGTTCTCCCAGTACGGGAAAGTTCTACGAGCAGTACTTC
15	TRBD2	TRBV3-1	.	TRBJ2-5	CASSLHSGRAGTQYF	TGTGCCAGCAGCCTTCACAGCGGGAGGGCCGGGACCCAGTACTTC
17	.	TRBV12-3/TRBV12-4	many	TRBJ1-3	CASSLGKGFRSGNTIYF	TGTGCCAGCAGTTTGGGAAAGGGTTTTCGATCTGGAAACACCATATATTTT
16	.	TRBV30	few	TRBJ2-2	CAWSVRSPGHGGELFF	TGTGCCTGGAGTGTACGATCGCCAGGGCATGGCGGGGAGCTGTTTTTT
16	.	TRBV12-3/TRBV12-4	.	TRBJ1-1	CASSFTGRLMNTEAFF	TGTGCCAGCAGTTTTACAGGGCGTTTGATGAACACTGAAGCTTTCTTT
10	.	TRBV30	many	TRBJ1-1	CLQGSTEAFF	TGCTTACAGGGTAGCACTGAAGCTTTCTTT
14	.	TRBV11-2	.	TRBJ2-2	CASSLDRSTGELFF	TGTGCCAGCAGCTTAGATCGTAGTACCGGGGAGCTGTTTTTT
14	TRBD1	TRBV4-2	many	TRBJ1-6	CASSQGQVLSPLHF	TGTGCCAGCAGCCAGGGACAGGTTCTTTCACCCCTCCACTTT
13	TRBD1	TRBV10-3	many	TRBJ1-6	CAISLTGDSPLHF	TGTGCCATCAGTTTGACAGGGGATTCACCCCTCCACTTT
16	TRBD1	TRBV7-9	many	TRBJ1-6	CASSLETGGTGSPLHF	TGTGCCAGCAGCTTAGAGACAGGGGGCACTGGATCACCCCTCCACTTT
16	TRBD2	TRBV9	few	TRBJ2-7	CASSPLGRGASYEQYF	TGTGCCAGCAGCCCACTGGGGCGGGGGGCCTCCTACGAGCAGTACTTC
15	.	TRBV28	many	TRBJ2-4	CASSFAGEAKNIQYF	TGTGCCAGCAGTTTTGCAGGGGAGGCCAAAAACATTCAGTACTTC
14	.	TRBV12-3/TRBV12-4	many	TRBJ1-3	CASSRETSGNTIYF	TGTGCCAGCAGCCGGGAGACCTCTGGAAACACCATATATTTT
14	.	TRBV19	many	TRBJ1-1	CASSIREGATEAFF	TGTGCCAGTAGTATCAGGGAGGGTGCCACTGAAGCTTTCTTT
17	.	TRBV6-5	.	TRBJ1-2	CASSYSVRGLQTYGYTF	TGTGCCAGCAGTTACTCTGTGCGGGGGCTACAGACCTATGGCTACACCTTC
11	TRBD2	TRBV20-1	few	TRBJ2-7	CSATSGPEQYF	TGCAGTGCTACTAGCGGTCCGGAGCAGTACTTC
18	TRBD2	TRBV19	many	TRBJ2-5	CASSISGLAGSAAETQYF	TGTGCCAGTAGTATTAGTGGGCTAGCGGGATCGGCGGCAGAGACCCAGTACTTC
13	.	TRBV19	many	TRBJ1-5	CASSQLKNQPQHF	TGTGCCAGTAGTCAACTCAAGAATCAGCCCCAGCATTTT
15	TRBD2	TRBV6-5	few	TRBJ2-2	CASSFRLAGAGELFF	TGTGCCAGCAGTTTCCGACTAGCGGGGGCCGGGGAGCTGTTTTTT
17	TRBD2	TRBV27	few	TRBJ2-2	CASSLSPRLADTGELFF	TGTGCCAGCAGTTTATCGCCCCGACTAGCTGACACCGGGGAGCTGTTTTTT
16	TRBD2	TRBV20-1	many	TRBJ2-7	CSARRLAGGASYEQYF	TGCAGTGCTAGAAGACTAGCGGGGGGCGCCTCCTACGAGCAGTACTTC
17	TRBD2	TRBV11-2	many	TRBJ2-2	CASSPPGLAGGTGELFF	TGTGCCAGCAGCCCACCCGGACTAGCGGGAGGTACCGGGGAGCTGTTTTTT
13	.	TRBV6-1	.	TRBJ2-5	CASNTRGAETQYF	TGTGCCAGCAATACCCGGGGGGCCGAGACCCAGTACTTC
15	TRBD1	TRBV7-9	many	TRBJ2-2	CASIPPGQFTGELFF	TGTGCCAGCATACCACCGGGACAGTTCACCGGGGAGCTGTTTTTT
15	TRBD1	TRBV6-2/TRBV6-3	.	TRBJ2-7	CASSSPTGEAYEQYF	TGTGCCAGCAGTTCCCCGACAGGGGAGGCCTACGAGCAGTACTTC
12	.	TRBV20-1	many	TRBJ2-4	CSASAAENIQYF	TGCAGTGCTAGTGCAGCGGAGAACATTCAGTACTTC
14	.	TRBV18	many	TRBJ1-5	CASSVGFSNQPQHF	TGTGCCAGCTCGGTCGGATTTAGCAATCAGCCCCAGCATTTT
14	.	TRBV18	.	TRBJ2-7	CASSLGALVDEQYF	TGTGCCAGCTCACTGGGGGCGTTGGTTGACGAGCAGTACTTC
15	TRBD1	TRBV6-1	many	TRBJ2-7	CASSFDRGPLNEQYF	TGTGCCAGCAGCTTCGACAGGGGGCCCCTCAACGAGCAGTACTTC
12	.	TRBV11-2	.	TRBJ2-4	CASSSVVFVQYF	TGTGCCAGCAGCTCCGTTGTTTTCGTTCAGTACTTC
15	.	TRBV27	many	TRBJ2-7	CASSSSRPGPYEQYF	TGTGCCAGCAGTTCGTCGAGACCTGGACCCTACGAGCAGTACTTC
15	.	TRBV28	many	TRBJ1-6	CASSHRTLGNSPLHF	TGTGCCAGCAGTCATAGGACCCTCGGTAATTCACCCCTCCACTTT
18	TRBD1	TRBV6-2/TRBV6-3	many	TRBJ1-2	CASSYSSPRTGGGYGYTF	TGTGCCAGCAGTTACTCGTCTCCAAGGACAGGGGGAGGCTATGGCTACACCTTC
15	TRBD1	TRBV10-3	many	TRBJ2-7	CAISGVRGLPGEQYF	TGTGCCATCAGTGGAGTCAGGGGGCTACCCGGCGAGCAGTACTTC
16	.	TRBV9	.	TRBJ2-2	CASSPGSYANTGELFF	TGTGCCAGCAGCCCCGGCTCCTACGCAAACACCGGGGAGCTGTTTTTT
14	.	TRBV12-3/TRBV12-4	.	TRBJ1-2	CASSSQGYKKSYTF	TGTGCCAGCAGTTCGCAGGGGTACAAGAAGAGCTACACCTTC
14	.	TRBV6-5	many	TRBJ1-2	CASSSTGTYYGYTF	TGTGCCAGCAGTTCAACCGGAACGTACTATGGCTACACCTTC
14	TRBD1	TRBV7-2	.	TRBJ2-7	CASSPRDSDYEQYF	TGTGCCAGCAGCCCACGGGACAGCGACTACGAGCAGTACTTC
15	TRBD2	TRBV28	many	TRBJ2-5	CASSPPGAGGDTQYF	TGTGCCAGCAGTCCCCCGGGAGCGGGGGGGGACACCCAGTACTTC
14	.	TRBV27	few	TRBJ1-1	CASSSQGRNTEAFF	TGTGCCAGCAGTTCACAGGGACGGAACACTGAAGCTTTCTTT
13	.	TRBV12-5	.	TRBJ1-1	CASGLERSTEVFF	TGTGCTAGTGGTTTGGAACGAAGCACTGAAGTCTTCTTT